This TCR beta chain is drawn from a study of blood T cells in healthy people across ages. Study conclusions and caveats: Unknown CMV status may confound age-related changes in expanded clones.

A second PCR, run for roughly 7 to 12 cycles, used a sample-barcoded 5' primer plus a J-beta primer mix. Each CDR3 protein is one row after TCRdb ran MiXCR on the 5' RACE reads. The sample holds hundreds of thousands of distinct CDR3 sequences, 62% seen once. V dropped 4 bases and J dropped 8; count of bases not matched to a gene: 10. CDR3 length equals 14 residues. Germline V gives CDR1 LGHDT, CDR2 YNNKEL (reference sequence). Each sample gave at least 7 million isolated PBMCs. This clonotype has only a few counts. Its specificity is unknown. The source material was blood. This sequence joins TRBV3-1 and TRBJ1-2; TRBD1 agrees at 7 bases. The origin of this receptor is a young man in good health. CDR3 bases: TGTGCCAGCAGCCGGGACAGCCGTTCTTCGGGCTACACCTTC. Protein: CASSRDSRSSGYTF.